This is a list of T cell receptor beta chains from one sample in a study of T cell repertoires in ileal Crohn's disease. Profiling relied on immunoSEQ multiplex PCR, and the TCRdb table lists in-frame clones only, not all of them. This table holds around 15,000 clones, less than 65% found once. The sequencing input was ileal tissue. All receptors derive from an adult with Crohn's disease. Each CDR3 is given without its conserved first and last residue. Only part of the rows carry a size: once, few, many, or a class if the clone is expanded.

clone_size	v_call	j_call	cdr3_aa
-	TRBV29-1	TRBJ2-3	SAAKAAITDTQY
few	TRBV9	TRBJ2-7	ASSVVPTYEQY
medium-sized	TRBV18	TRBJ1-1	ASSPYAGTEAF
few	TRBV27	TRBJ2-1	ASSDALGGEQF
-	TRBV29-1	TRBJ1-1	SVAGTGVKNTEAF
once	TRBV30	TRBJ1-5	AWEEPQH
-	TRBV29-1	TRBJ2-5	SVVLAGGRTQY
-	TRBV5-1	TRBJ2-5	ASSLVRLAEIQETQY
-	TRBV7-4	TRBJ1-1	ASSCIPGTVANTEAF
-	TRBV11-2	TRBJ2-3	ASSSRLAPELTDTQY
few	TRBV29-1	TRBJ1-2	SVEWGQGIT
-	TRBV30	TRBJ1-1	AWARPYSSTEAF
-	TRBV6-5	TRBJ1-2	ASSTQGYGYT
-	TRBV29-1	TRBJ2-3	SVPLAGGQVDTQY
-	TRBV28	TRBJ1-1	ASSIQQGLNTEAF
-	TRBV5-3	TRBJ2-5	ARSLEAGGRETQY
medium-sized	TRBV6-1	TRBJ2-2	ASRRTAVTGELF
-	TRBV10-2	TRBJ1-1	ASSDYTEAF
-	TRBV10-2	TRBJ2-7	ASSDRDSTYEQY
-	TRBV5-1	TRBJ2-7	ASSLAPGTSSYEQY
-	TRBV10-3	TRBJ2-7	AISVESTAGYEQY
few	TRBV2	TRBJ1-1	ASEDRAVLEAF
few	TRBV6-1	TRBJ1-1	ASSGGTGGAFEAF
-	TRBV5-5	TRBJ2-7	ASSLAVGQGSYEQY
-	TRBV14	TRBJ1-2	ASSQDNRARYGYT
-	TRBV6-5	TRBJ1-4	ASRVVGGGEKLF
-	TRBV5-4	TRBJ2-3	ASIRSGLAGGRSTDTQY
-	TRBV18	TRBJ1-1	ASSPSKNTEAF
-	TRBV6-1	TRBJ1-3	ASSESGGEGGNTIY
-	TRBV2	TRBJ1-2	ASSERQVYGYT
few	TRBV4-2	TRBJ2-3	ASSQGKGGSTTDTQY
-	TRBV2	TRBJ2-5	ASSAEETQY
-	TRBV2	TRBJ2-5	ASSAGRNQETQY
-	TRBV10-2	TRBJ1-5	ASSDFSAGNQPQH
-	TRBV19	TRBJ2-1	ASSMDGIPNEQF
-	TRBV2	TRBJ2-1	ASRRGINEQF
medium-sized	TRBV5-4	TRBJ2-7	ASSFQAGGPYEQY
few	TRBV5-4	TRBJ2-3	ASSFGRGQDTQY
-	TRBV19	TRBJ2-2	ASKRTQTSNTGELF
-	TRBV9	TRBJ2-1	ASSIRGGGGQF
-	TRBV5-4	TRBJ2-2	ASSSGTRTSGELF
few	TRBV27	TRBJ2-7	ASSLSTGTLTYEQY
-	TRBV9	TRBJ2-3	ASSVRPLADTQY
few	TRBV11-1	TRBJ2-3	ASSPFGGADTQY
-	TRBV11-2	TRBJ2-7	ASSLGLAGQEQY
-	TRBV5-1	TRBJ2-7	ASSYLTGASYEQY
-	TRBV15	TRBJ2-1	ATSRAGTASRGEQF
few	TRBV7-6	TRBJ2-5	ASSLGTGLRKETQY
few	TRBV6-1	TRBJ2-7	ASSPGTSRTYEQY
-	TRBV30	TRBJ2-7	AWSVRLYEQY
few	TRBV2	TRBJ1-1	ASRRTGGVNTEAF
-	TRBV10-1	TRBJ2-1	ASSPYRDSYNEQF
-	TRBV6-5	TRBJ2-4	ASSYGGAKNIQY
few	TRBV6-4	TRBJ1-1	ASSPGDPGTEAF
-	TRBV6-5	TRBJ2-3	ASSSGGSTDTQY
-	TRBV6-6	TRBJ2-3	ASSSGTPFLTQY
few	TRBV4-1	TRBJ1-4	ASSPRTGHEKLF
-	TRBV18	TRBJ2-2	ASSSTSIYTGELF